This is a list of T cell receptor beta chains from one sample in a study of T cell repertoires and HLA-DP antigens. The repertoire was sequenced with immunoSEQ multiplex PCR; TCRdb's copy has only in-frame clones and lacks some. Among about 73,000 clones listed, about 82% were seen once. Antigens for these TCRs are unknown. Sequenced input: CD4+ T cells from PBMCs. These receptors were obtained from a man aged 55 to 70 in good health and CMV-seronegative. CDR3s include the opening cysteine and the closing phenylalanine or tryptophan. A D gene is named only where the DNA matches it firmly. Clone size is stated in some rows and not others, as once, few, many or a class when expanded.

>TRBJ2-5|13|TRBV19|-|-
TGTGCCAGTAGCTCCGTGTCCCAAGAGACCCAGTACTTC
CASSSVSQETQYF
>TRBJ2-7|15|TRBV5-1|-|-
TGCGCCAGCAGCTTTAAATCGGACGGGGCCTACGAGCAGTACTTC
CASSFKSDGAYEQYF
>TRBJ1-3|15|TRBV7-2|-|TRBD1
TGTGCCAGCAGCCCTCACAGGGGCTCTGGAAACACCATATATTTT
CASSPHRGSGNTIYF
>TRBJ1-1|15|TRBV11-1|-|TRBD1
TGTGCCAGCAGCTCCAGGGGGAGACAGAACACTGAAGCTTTCTTT
CASSSRGRQNTEAFF
>TRBJ2-5|14|TRBV2|once|TRBD2
TGTGCCAGCAGTGAACGGAGCGGGGTGGAGACCCAGTACTTC
CASSERSGVETQYF
>TRBJ1-4|12|TRBV28|-|-
TGTGCCAGCAGTACCCCGACAGGCGTACTGTTTTTT
CASSTPTGVLFF
>TRBJ1-3|14|TRBV11-2|-|-
TGTGCCAGCAGCATTGGACAGCTCGGAAACACCATATATTTT
CASSIGQLGNTIYF
>TRBJ1-4|13|TRBV7-9|-|-
TGTGCCAGCAGCTTAGGGCTGGGTGAAAAACTGTTTTTT
CASSLGLGEKLFF
>TRBJ2-7|15|TRBV7-6|-|TRBD1
TGTGCCAGCAGCAGAGGGGGACAGGGGGCAGGGGAGCAGTACTTC
CASSRGGQGAGEQYF
>TRBJ2-3|16|TRBV7-2|-|TRBD2
TGTGCCAGCAGCTTGGGACTAGCGGGGCTTACAGATACGCAGTATTTT
CASSLGLAGLTDTQYF
>TRBJ2-2|15|TRBV4-1|-|-
TGCGCCAGCAGCCATCCGGCGTCGAACACCGGGGAGCTGTTTTTT
CASSHPASNTGELFF
>TRBJ1-6|14|TRBV27|-|-
TGTGCCAGCAGTTTCTCGGGGGCTTATTCACCCCTCCACTTT
CASSFSGAYSPLHF
>TRBJ2-1|16|TRBV4-2|-|-
TGTGCCAGCAGCCGTTTCGGGCGGGGAATCGACAATGAGCAGTTCTTC
CASSRFGRGIDNEQFF
>TRBJ2-7|16|TRBV5-1|-|TRBD1
TGCGCCAGCAGCCCCGGGTACGACAGGGACCCCTACGAGCAGTACTTC
CASSPGYDRDPYEQYF
>TRBJ2-3|16|TRBV5-1|-|TRBD2
TGCGCCAGCAGCTTGGCGGCTAGCGGGAGTATAGATACGCAGTATTTT
CASSLAASGSIDTQYF
>TRBJ1-3|17|TRBV7-2|-|-
TGTGCCAGCAGCTTGGGTCAAAACATCTTCTCTGGAAACACCATATATTTT
CASSLGQNIFSGNTIYF
>TRBJ2-4|14|TRBV28|-|TRBD2
TGTGCCAGCAGTCCCGTCGCGGGAGGGCCTTTTCTGTACTTC
CASSPVAGGPFLYF
>TRBJ1-2|14|TRBV30|-|-
TGTGCCTGGAGTGTCTCACGTGGAAACTATGGCTACACCTTC
CAWSVSRGNYGYTF
>TRBJ2-3|15|TRBV5-1|once|-
TGCGCCAGCAGCTTGACTAGCCCCCCGCCAGATACGCAGTATTTT
CASSLTSPPPDTQYF
>TRBJ2-1|15|TRBV6-5|once|TRBD2
TGTGCCAGCAGAGGCGGGGGGAGCTCCTACAATGAGCAGTTCTTC
CASRGGGSSYNEQFF
>TRBJ2-1|13|TRBV5-1|-|-
TGCGCCAGCAGCAATACAGGGTCCCATGAGCAGTTCTTC
CASSNTGSHEQFF
>TRBJ2-3|11|TRBV7-2|-|-
TGTGCCACCCCGGAGACAGATACGCAGTATTTT
CATPETDTQYF
>TRBJ1-1|14|TRBV9|-|TRBD1
TGTGCCAGCAGCGTGGGCTTAAGGGGGCCTGAAGCTTTCTTT
CASSVGLRGPEAFF
>TRBJ1-3|17|TRBV11-3|-|-
TGTGCCAGCAGCTTAAAGAGCACCGAGAGCTCTGGAAACACCATATATTTT
CASSLKSTESSGNTIYF
>TRBJ2-3|15|TRBV6-4|-|TRBD1
TGTGCCAGCAGTCCGACAGGGGTCCACACAGATACGCAGTATTTT
CASSPTGVHTDTQYF
>TRBJ1-2|13|TRBV7-3|-|-
TGTGCCAGCAGCTTTTCAGGGGTGGATGGCTACACCTTC
CASSFSGVDGYTF
>TRBJ1-1|14|TRBV5-5|-|-
TGTGCCAGCAGCTTCTCCAGGGGGAACACTGAAGCTTTCTTT
CASSFSRGNTEAFF
>TRBJ1-1|15|TRBV5-4|-|TRBD1
TGTGCCAGCAGCATTGGACAGGGTGGAAACACTGAAGCTTTCTTT
CASSIGQGGNTEAFF
>TRBJ2-4|16|TRBV7-8|-|TRBD2
TGTGCCAGCAGCCCGCCGACTAGCGGTGCCAAAAACATTCAGTACTTC
CASSPPTSGAKNIQYF
>TRBJ2-3|14|TRBV10-3|-|-
TGTGCCATCAGTGAGGGACGTAGGACAGATACGCAGTATTTT
CAISEGRRTDTQYF
>TRBJ1-2|15|TRBV28|-|-
TGTGCCAGCAGAGCTCCCAGGGGCCCTAACTATGGCTACACCTTC
CASRAPRGPNYGYTF
>TRBJ1-6|13|TRBV10-3|few|-
TGTGCCATCAGGGGACCGACTAATTCACCCCTCCACTTT
CAIRGPTNSPLHF
>TRBJ1-1|13|TRBV6-5|once|-
TGTGCCAGCAGTGGAAGCAGGGTCACTGAAGCTTTCTTT
CASSGSRVTEAFF
>TRBJ1-2|17|TRBV4-1|-|TRBD1
TGCGCCAGCAGCCAAGAGACAGGGGGCTCTGCTAACTATGGCTACACCTTC
CASSQETGGSANYGYTF
>TRBJ1-5|16|TRBV10-3|few|TRBD1
TGTGCCATCAGTGAGGACAGGGGAGGTCCCAATCAGCCCCAGCATTTT
CAISEDRGGPNQPQHF
>TRBJ1-6|15|TRBV25-1|-|-
TGTGCCAGCGCCGCACAGGGTGGGAATAATTCACCCCTCCACTTT
CASAAQGGNNSPLHF
>TRBJ1-2|14|TRBV6-5|once|TRBD1
TGTGCCAGCAGTTCGGACAGGGATCTCTATGGCTACACCTTC
CASSSDRDLYGYTF
>TRBJ1-2|14|TRBV5-6|-|TRBD1
TGTGCCAGCAGCCAGGGGGCCCTCGGCTATGGCTACACCTTC
CASSQGALGYGYTF
>TRBJ2-1|15|TRBV4-3|-|-
TGCGCCAGCAGCCAGGATTTAACACCCAGGGGTCAGCAGTTCTTC
CASSQDLTPRGQQFF
>TRBJ2-1|15|TRBV7-3|-|TRBD2
TGTGCCAGCAGCCCGGAACGGGAGGGCCGCAATGAGCAGTTCTTC
CASSPEREGRNEQFF
>TRBJ1-6|14|TRBV11-2|few|-
TGTGCCAGCAGCTCCACCGGTGGAGATTCACCCCTCCACTTT
CASSSTGGDSPLHF
>TRBJ2-3|15|TRBV11-2|-|-
TGTGCCAGCAGCTCCCTTCTTTCTAGCACAGATACGCAGTATTTT
CASSSLLSSTDTQYF
>TRBJ2-2|16|TRBV25-1|once|TRBD1
TGTGCCAGCAGTTCCCCGTCGACAGGGGGCACCGGGGAGCTGTTTTTT
CASSSPSTGGTGELFF
>TRBJ2-2|13|TRBV7-9|-|-
TGTGCCAGCAGCTTAGCACTCACCGGGGAGCTGTTTTTT
CASSLALTGELFF
>TRBJ2-5|16|TRBV5-6|-|-
TGTGCCAGCAGCTTTGGTGGGGTTTGGGGGAGAGAGACCCAGTACTTC
CASSFGGVWGRETQYF
>TRBJ2-2|14|TRBV7-2|-|TRBD1
TGTGCCAGCAGCTGGGACAGATACACCGGGGAGCTGTTTTTT
CASSWDRYTGELFF
>TRBJ2-1|14|TRBV6-1|-|TRBD1
TGTGCCAGCAAGCCCGACAGGGGTTACAATGAGCAGTTCTTC
CASKPDRGYNEQFF
>TRBJ1-1|13|TRBV30|-|-
TGTGCCTGGAATCGCCAAAGGGACACTGAAGCTTTCTTT
CAWNRQRDTEAFF
>TRBJ1-3|15|TRBV11-3|few|-
TGTGCCAGCAGCTTCGGGGTTGACTCTGGAAACACCATATATTTT
CASSFGVDSGNTIYF